This T cell receptor (beta chain) was captured in a study of cytomegalovirus exposure and HLA in healthy donors. Study results and caveats: Clonal expansion, a later analysis showed, was greater in HLA-associated TCR beta chains than in equally common others.

A note on this clone: Its target is unknown.

PCR amplification relied on 60 Vbeta primers (plus 13 Jbeta primers). Clones were sequenced by immunoSEQ multiplex PCR, and TCRdb holds only the in-frame ones, with some missing. In all, the sample yields 150,000 to 250,000 clones. The CDR3 totals 12 residues. Losses at the gene ends were 4 bases for V and 8 bases for J; bases not matched to a gene: 2. Germline V gene lookup returns CDR1 MGHRA and CDR2 YSYEKL. The sequenced material came from PBMCs. The chain links TRBV4-1 to TRBJ2-1; TRBD2 agrees at 7 bases. The clonotype was recovered from a boy younger than 18 in good health and CMV-seronegative. The CDR3 nucleotides read TGCGCCAGCAGCCCTGGGAGGGATGAGCAGTTCTTC. This codes for CASSPGRDEQFF.